These 25 T cell receptor beta chains were all obtained from the same sample, sequenced in a study of OX40 agonist ivuxolimab in advanced cancers. Measured with immunoSEQ multiplex PCR; TCRdb has only the in-frame clones, and not every one. The data hold about 80,000 clones, with approximately 92% observed a single time. Here the sequenced sample was CD4+ or CD8+ T cells sorted from blood, taken in a trial of the OX40 agonist ivuxolimab. These receptors came from an adult with an advanced solid tumor such as melanoma, head and neck, liver or kidney cancer.

V is TRBV6-5 and J is TRBJ2-1, with D perhaps TRBD1 (6 bases). CDR1 and CDR2 (germline): MNHEY, SVGAGI. V shed 0 bases and J shed 2 bases, with 11 bases lying between them. CDR3 size: 16 residues. The CDR3 loop reads CASSYSGTPTYNEQFF. CDR3 DNA sequence: TGTGCCAGCAGTTACTCTGGGACACCCACCTACAATGAGCAGTTCTTC.

This sequence joins TRBV4-3 and TRBJ2-3, with 8 positions matching TRBD1. Germline loops: CDR1 LGHNA, CDR2 YSLEER. The V gene end was trimmed by 0 bases and the J gene end by 5 bases; junction bases not matched to a gene: 4. This CDR3 has 15 residues. The CDR3 sequence is CASSQEDRDGDTQYF. CDR3 bases: TGCGCCAGCAGCCAAGAGGACAGGGACGGAGATACGCAGTATTTT.

The V and J genes are TRBV14 and TRBJ2-1; 7 bases agree with TRBD2. V shed 2 bases, J shed 7 bases, and the junction held 11 bases outside the gene matches. The CDR3 length is 16 residues. Germline lookup yields CDR1 SGHDN and CDR2 FVKESK. The CDR3 sequence is CASSQRRGNLHNEQFF. CDR3 coding DNA: TGTGCCAGCAGCCAACGGCGGGGGAACCTACATAATGAGCAGTTCTTC. Using reference TRBV14 and TRBJ2-1 for the parts outside the CDR3, the full variable domain is EAGVTQFPSHSVIEKGQTVTLRCDPISGHDNLYWYRRVMGKEIKFLLHFVKESKQDESGMPNNRFLAERTGGTYSTLKVQPAELEDSGVYFCASSQRRGNLHNEQFFGPGTRLTVL.

V usage is TRBV27 and J usage is TRBJ2-6; D is undetermined. CDR3 size: 14 residues. CDR1 and CDR2 (germline): MNHEY, SMNVEV (reference sequence). Trimming pared 5 bases from V and 0 bases from J, leaving 5 bases between. For the CDR3, the DNA is TGTGCCAGCAGTACCTTCTCTGGGGCCAACGTCCTGACTTTC. It encodes CASSTFSGANVLTF. The full variable domain, rest sourced from reference TRBV27 and TRBJ2-6, is EAQVTQNPRYLITVTGKKLTVTCSQNMNHEYMSWYRQDPGLGLRQIYYSMNVEVTDKGDVPEGYKVSRKEKRNFPLILESPSPNQTSLYFCASSTFSGANVLTFGAGSRLTVL.

The chain combines TRBV5-6 with TRBJ2-7; 9 bases are a match to TRBD1. The CDR3 has 15 residues. The J segment lost 5 bases and the V segment lost 2 bases, leaving 8 bases of the junction unmatched. Germline assignment: CDR1 SGHDT and CDR2 YYEEEE. The CDR3 nucleotides read TGTGCCAGCAGCTTCCCGGGACAGGGATTCCACGAGCAGTACTTC. It is translated as CASSFPGQGFHEQYF. The complete variable domain, with remaining parts taken from reference TRBV5-6 and TRBJ2-7, reads DAGVTQSPTHLIKTRGQQVTLRCSPKSGHDTVSWYQQALGQGPQFIFQYYEEEERQRGNFPDRFSGHQFPNYSSELNVNALLLGDSALYLCASSFPGQGFHEQYFGPGTRLTVT.

The chain couples TRBV5-1 to TRBJ1-2; 7 bases align to TRBD1. V was clipped by 4 bases and J by 3 bases; unmatched bases: 12. The CDR3 totals 16 residues. CDR1 is SGHRS, CDR2 YFSETQ, per germline. CDR3 loop: CASSSWQTGMDYGYTF. The CDR3 coding sequence is TGCGCCAGCAGCAGTTGGCAGACAGGGATGGACTATGGCTACACCTTC. The variable domain in full, completed from reference TRBV5-1 and TRBJ1-2, reads KAGVTQTPRYLIKTRGQQVTLSCSPISGHRSVSWYQQTPGQGLQFLFEYFSETQRNKGNFPGRFSGRQFSNSRSEMNVSTLELGDSALYLCASSSWQTGMDYGYTFGSGTRLTVV.

This sequence joins TRBV7-2 and TRBJ1-1; no reliable D call. Germline values: CDR1 SGHTA, CDR2 FQGNSA. CDR3 size: 15 residues. Trimming removed 2 bases from V and 1 base from J, with 11 bases in between. The CDR3 region has the DNA TGTGCCAGCAGCTTAATCCGGCCAGGGAACACTGAAGCTTTCTTT. Protein: CASSLIRPGNTEAFF.

The chain links TRBV18 to TRBJ2-2; TRBD1 matches at 11 bases. V lost 3 bases, J lost 7 bases, and 7 bases stayed unmatched. The CDR3 contains 16 residues. Germline assignment: CDR1 KGHSH and CDR2 LQKENI. CDR3 nucleotides: TGTGCCAGCTCACCCTTCGGACAGGGGGCGGGCGGGGAGCTGTTTTTT. Translating gives CASSPFGQGAGGELFF.

This clone was detected a few times. The chain employs TRBV4-1 and TRBJ2-3, with 11 nucleotides matching TRBD2. The CDR3 has 16 amino acids. The J segment lost 6 bases and the V segment lost 0 bases, leaving 5 bases of the junction unmatched. The V gene's germline CDR1 is MGHRA and CDR2 YSYEKL. CDR3 in amino acids: CASSQEPSGGLDTQYF. In DNA, the CDR3 is TGCGCCAGCAGCCAAGAGCCTAGCGGGGGGCTTGATACGCAGTATTTT.

The chain carries TRBV6-5 and TRBJ2-7; 11 bases fit TRBD2. J gave up 6 bases and V 8 bases, and 12 bases lay outside the gene matches. The CDR3 length is 15 residues. Germline V gene sequence: CDR1 MNHEY, CDR2 SVGAGI. The CDR3 reads CASGIQTSGASEQYF. The DNA of the CDR3 is TGTGCCAGCGGTATCCAGACTAGCGGGGCCTCCGAGCAGTACTTC.

This clone came up once. The chain uses TRBV27 and TRBJ1-2; tentative D call: TRBD1 (5 bases). V was pared by 0 bases and J by 7 bases, with 18 bases between. Germline lookup yields CDR1 MNHEY and CDR2 SMNVEV (reference sequence). The CDR3 extends over 16 amino acids. CDR3 coding DNA: TGTGCCAGCAGTTTATCTCTGGGGACCGCAACCTCTGGCTACACCTTC. Translating it yields CASSLSLGTATSGYTF.

The V and J genes are TRBV11-2 and TRBJ2-7; TRBD1 matches 9 bases. This CDR3 has 14 amino acids. Germline CDR1 reads SGHAT; CDR2 reads FQNNGV. V lost 7 bases, J lost 7 bases, and 11 bases stayed unmatched. The CDR3, as DNA: TGTGCCAGCAACCCAGGACAGGGGTATGGAGAGCAGTACTTC. This encodes CASNPGQGYGEQYF.

In this sample, this clone turned up once. This rearrangement joins TRBV4-3 to TRBJ1-5, with 10 positions matching TRBD1. This CDR3 is 15 amino acids long. The V gene end was trimmed by 1 base and the J gene end by 7 bases; junction bases not matched to a gene: 4. CDR1 is LGHNA and CDR2 is YSLEER in the germline V gene. Here the CDR3 DNA reads TGCGCCAGCAGCCAAGTGACAGGGGGCGGGCAGCCCCAGCATTTT. Translated: CASSQVTGGGQPQHF.

The chain recombines TRBV5-5 with TRBJ1-1; 10 nucleotides match TRBD1. From germline, CDR1 is SGHKS and CDR2 YYEKEE (reference sequence). This CDR3 contains 17 residues. V trimming: 3 bases; J trimming: 5 bases; junction bases outside the gene matches: 13. In nucleotides, the CDR3 is TGTGCCAGCAGCTCGCAGGCACACCGGACAGGGGGTACTGAAGCTTTCTTT. It encodes CASSSQAHRTGGTEAFF.

With regard to this clone: The sample carries other DNA sequences with the same CDR3. This chain uses TRBV4-1 with TRBJ1-2; D perhaps matches TRBD1 (6 bases). The V gene's germline CDR1 is MGHRA and CDR2 YSYEKL. V lost 1 base and J lost 2, with 8 bases in between. The CDR3 spans 14 residues. For the CDR3, the DNA is TGCGCCAGCAGCCAAGGGGGGGCCAACTATGGCTACACCTTC. Translation gives CASSQGGANYGYTF.

The chain combines TRBV5-1 with TRBJ2-7; 9 positions match TRBD1. V was pared by 6 bases and J by 4 bases, with 17 bases of the junction left unmatched. The CDR3 extends over 17 amino acids. The germline V gene encodes CDR1 SGHRS and CDR2 YFSETQ. The DNA of the CDR3 is TGCGCCAGCACCGACGGCCGGGACAGGGCGTATTTGTACGAGCAGTACTTC. Protein sequence: CASTDGRDRAYLYEQYF.

As regards this clone: Distinct nucleotide sequences in the sample also encode this CDR3. This chain links TRBV7-2 with TRBJ1-2; TRBD1 matches at 9 bases. The CDR3 has 15 residues. Per the germline V gene, CDR1 is SGHTA and CDR2 is FQGNSA. V shed 1 base, J shed 6 bases, and the junction held 6 bases outside the gene matches. The CDR3 region has the DNA TGTGCCAGCAGCTTAGTCCCCGGGACAGGGAATGGCTACACCTTC. Its protein is CASSLVPGTGNGYTF.

In its sample, this clone was seen a few times. The gene calls are TRBV29-1 and TRBJ1-1; D might be TRBD1 (5 bases). The germline CDR1 and CDR2 sequences are SQVTM and ANQGSEA. The V end lost 7 bases, the J end lost 1 base, and 7 bases lay between the germline ends. The CDR3 has 11 amino acids. CDR3 in amino acids: CSGDENTEAFF. The CDR3 nucleotides are TGCAGCGGGGACGAGAACACTGAAGCTTTCTTT.

This clone was detected only a few times. The V gene is TRBV7-6, the J gene TRBJ2-5, with a tentative D call TRBD1 (6 bases). The CDR3 spans 14 residues. Germline CDR1 SGHVS, CDR2 FNYEAQ. V was trimmed by 5 bases and J by 5 bases, leaving 15 bases between them. The DNA of the CDR3 is TGTGCCAGCAGCCCAACAGGGCCCGGGGAGACCCAGTACTTC. Translated: CASSPTGPGETQYF.

This chain uses TRBV27 with TRBJ2-2, with TRBD1 matching over 7 bases. The CDR3 contains 15 residues. The germline V gene encodes CDR1 MNHEY and CDR2 SMNVEV (reference sequence). V was clipped by 6 bases and J by 3 bases; unmatched bases: 7. The CDR3 bases are TGTGCCAGCAGCAACCGACAGGGATACACCGGGGAGCTGTTTTTT. Protein product: CASSNRQGYTGELFF.

The genes are TRBV30 and TRBJ1-1; 7 bases agree with TRBD1. V lost 2 bases and J lost 5; bases outside the gene matches: 5. The CDR3 totals 13 residues. Germline V CDR1 and CDR2: GTSNPN, SVGIG (reference sequence). CDR3 loop: CAWSPGQRTEAFF. CDR3 bases: TGTGCCTGGAGTCCGGGACAGCGGACTGAAGCTTTCTTT.

The V call is TRBV7-8, the J call TRBJ1-6; D may be TRBD1 (5 bases). This CDR3 is 14 amino acids long. Looked up from germline, CDR1 is SGHVS and CDR2 is FQNEAQ. V was shortened by 3 bases and J by 7 bases, with 10 bases between the two germline ends. CDR3 region: CASSLVGPNSPLHF. The CDR3 nucleotides are TGTGCCAGCAGCTTGGTGGGGCCCAATTCACCCCTCCACTTT.

This clone was seen a single time. V gene TRBV13 combines with J gene TRBJ1-2, with no clear D. The CDR3 is made up of 13 amino acids. Germline values: CDR1 PRHDT, CDR2 FYEKMQ (reference sequence). Trimming took 4 bases from V and 8 from J, leaving 14 bases between them. In DNA form, the CDR3 reads TGTGCCAGCAGCTCTACACTAAATACAGGCTACACCTTC. This translates into CASSSTLNTGYTF.

The chain carries TRBV2 and TRBJ2-1; 8 nucleotides match TRBD2. Germline-derived CDR1 and CDR2 are SNHLY and FYNNEI. This CDR3 contains 15 residues. V dropped 6 bases and J dropped 4; count of bases not matched to a gene: 8. The CDR3 region has the DNA TGTGCCAGCAGCGTTACAGCGGGGGCTTACAATGAGCAGTTCTTC. Translated: CASSVTAGAYNEQFF. Looking up the rest from reference TRBV2 and TRBJ2-1 gives the full variable domain: EPEVTQTPSHQVTQMGQEVILRCVPISNHLYFYWYRQILGQKVEFLVSFYNNEISEKSEIFDDQFSVERPDGSNFTLKIRSTKLEDSAMYFCASSVTAGAYNEQFFGPGTRLTVL.

The CDR3 sequence is CSAQTPGTQYF. The CDR3 DNA follows: TGCAGTGCTCAGACCCCGGGGACCCAGTACTTC. The genes are TRBV20-1 and TRBJ2-5, with D unresolved. This CDR3 is 11 amino acids long. V lost 5 bases to trimming and J lost 7 bases, with 11 bases between them. Germline V lookup: CDR1 DFQATT, CDR2 SNEGSKA (reference sequence).